One sample yielded the 18 T cell receptor beta chains listed below, sequenced in a study of cytomegalovirus exposure and HLA in healthy donors. PCR amplification relied on 60 Vbeta primers (plus 13 Jbeta primers). Clones were sequenced by immunoSEQ multiplex PCR, and TCRdb holds only the in-frame ones, with some missing. The sample lists about 90,000 clones, about three quarters occurring once. Sequencing was carried out using PBMCs. These receptors all come from a woman in her thirties or forties in good health and CMV-seropositive.

V is TRBV6-4 and J is TRBJ2-1; D possibly corresponds to TRBD1 (8 bases). Deletions cut 6 bases from V and 3 bases from J, with 15 bases between. CDR1 is MRHNA and CDR2 is SNTAGT in the germline V gene. This CDR3 contains 15 residues. The CDR3 protein is CASSLTGEGYNEQFF. CDR3 sequence (DNA): TGTGCCAGCAGCCTGACAGGGGAGGGCTACAATGAGCAGTTCTTC.

This chain connects TRBV7-9 to TRBJ2-4; 7 bases agree with TRBD1. With 6 bases clipped from V and 8 bases from J, the junction kept 13 bases outside the gene matches. The CDR3 has 15 residues. The germline V gene has CDR1 SEHNR and CDR2 FQNEAQ (reference sequence). CDR3 bases: TGTGCCAGCAGTAACCAATTGACAGGGACGGACATTCAGTACTTC. Translated: CASSNQLTGTDIQYF.

The chain links TRBV5-5 to TRBJ1-2, with D maybe TRBD1 (6 bases). V was trimmed by 0 bases and J by 9 bases, leaving 21 bases between them. The germline gives CDR1 SGHKS, CDR2 YYEKEE (reference sequence). The CDR3 covers 16 residues. Here the CDR3 reads CASSLDSGGLLSSYTF. The CDR3, as DNA: TGTGCCAGCAGCTTGGATTCTGGGGGCCTCCTTTCTAGCTACACCTTC.

The V and J genes are TRBV7-4 and TRBJ2-7; 16 bases align to TRBD2. This CDR3 comprises 19 residues. Germline trimming cut 1 base from V and 7 bases from J; bases unmatched to any gene: 13. Germline-derived CDR1 and CDR2 are SGHVT and SQSDAQ. The chain's CDR3 is CASSLDERAGTSGRGEQYF. The CDR3 coding sequence is TGTGCCAGCAGCTTAGATGAACGTGCCGGGACTAGCGGGAGGGGTGAGCAGTACTTC.

The sample holds a few counts of this clone. One junction end does not reproduce the germline sequence, and a read error may be involved. This CDR3 is also generated by other DNA sequences in the sample. This sequence joins TRBV7-9 and TRBJ2-7; D is perhaps TRBD2 (5 bases). Germline V gene lookup returns CDR1 SEHNR and CDR2 FQNEAQ (reference sequence). The CDR3 length is 12 residues. The CDR3, as DNA: TGTTCCAGCAGCCGGGACTCCTACGAGCAGTACTTC. Its protein product is CSSSRDSYEQYF.

There are many counts of this clone. CDR3 amino acids: CASSYRTSGRARELFF. The CDR3 bases are TGTGCCAGCAGTTACCGGACTAGCGGGAGGGCCCGGGAGCTGTTTTTT. The V call is TRBV6-5, the J call TRBJ2-2, with 15 positions matching TRBD2. The ends lost 2 bases at V and 9 bases at J; junction bases unmatched: 4. This CDR3 spans 16 amino acids. The germline V gene has CDR1 MNHEY and CDR2 SVGAGI.

CDR3 amino acids: CASSFDRGYSPLHF. CDR3 DNA sequence: TGTGCCAGTAGTTTCGACAGGGGTTATTCACCCCTCCACTTT. V is TRBV19 and J is TRBJ1-6; TRBD1 agrees at 8 bases. V shed 5 bases, J shed 8 bases, and the junction held 5 bases outside the gene matches. Germline V gives CDR1 LNHDA, CDR2 SQIVND (reference sequence). The CDR3 consists of 14 residues.

The count of this clone is one. This chain links TRBV6-1 with TRBJ1-1, with no clear D. The CDR3 runs to 11 residues. The V end lost 5 bases, the J end lost 6 bases, and 7 bases lay between the germline ends. The germline V gene has CDR1 MNHNS and CDR2 SASEGT. The CDR3 is CASSTFPEAFF. CDR3 bases: TGTGCCAGCAGTACTTTCCCTGAAGCTTTCTTT.

The chain employs TRBV13 and TRBJ2-1, with D tentatively TRBD2 (6 bases). V was pared by 6 bases and J by 5 bases, with 38 bases between. CDR1 and CDR2 from the germline V gene are PRHDT and FYEKMQ (reference sequence). CDR3 size: 22 residues. The CDR3 protein is CASSSSGTGERHVEELNNEQFF. The CDR3 nucleotides read TGTGCCAGCAGTTCGAGTGGGACGGGAGAACGTCACGTGGAGGAACTGAACAATGAGCAGTTCTTC.

This chain links TRBV19 with TRBJ2-3; TRBD2 aligns across 14 bases. After removal of 6 bases from V and 5 bases from J, the junction contained 13 bases not matched to a gene. Germline loops: CDR1 LNHDA, CDR2 SQIVND (reference sequence). CDR3 length: 18 amino acids. This CDR3 is CASRRGTSGRGWGDTQYF. For the CDR3, the DNA is TGTGCCAGTAGAAGAGGGACTAGCGGGAGAGGTTGGGGAGATACGCAGTATTTT.

This clone has more than one count but fewer than ten. The chain joins TRBV29-1 to TRBJ1-2, with D perhaps matching TRBD1 (6 bases). The CDR3 consists of 13 residues. Looked up from germline, CDR1 is SQVTM and CDR2 is ANQGSEA. With 7 bases removed from V and 6 bases from J, the gap between germline ends came to 18 bases. The CDR3 bases are TGCAGCGCCGGAGCGGGGGCGTGGGATGGCTACACCTTC. Amino acids: CSAGAGAWDGYTF.

This sequence joins TRBV2 and TRBJ1-4, with unresolved D. The CDR3 totals 18 residues. Germline V gene sequence: CDR1 SNHLY, CDR2 FYNNEI. V was clipped by 5 bases and J by 0 bases, with 19 bases between them. Here the CDR3 reads CASSPLHGEGSTNEKLFF. The CDR3 DNA reads as TGTGCCAGCAGTCCCTTGCATGGAGAGGGCTCAACTAATGAAAAACTGTTTTTT.

This CDR3 reads CASSAVRGFLFKPQHF. CDR3 sequence (DNA): TGCGCCAGCAGCGCGGTCAGGGGGTTCCTCTTTAAGCCCCAGCATTTT. The chain recombines TRBV10-2 with TRBJ1-5, with TRBD1 identical over 7 bases. CDR1 is WSHSY, CDR2 SAAADI, per germline. After removal of 6 bases from V and 8 bases from J, the junction contained 16 bases not matched to a gene. The CDR3 is 16 residues long.

This clone was detected once. This chain connects TRBV4-1 to TRBJ2-5; 8 bases agree with TRBD2. The J call is doubtful: the DNA matches TRBJ2-7 better. The germline CDR1 and CDR2 sequences are MGHRA and YSYEKL. This CDR3 region has 18 residues. CDR3 in DNA: TGCGCCAGCAGCCAAGAAAGGGCAACGGGAGGGGTAATATACGAGCAGTACTTC. Translating it yields CASSQERATGGVIYEQYF.

The chain links TRBV9 to TRBJ2-5, with 7 bases fitting TRBD1. CDR1 and CDR2 from the germline V gene are SGDLS and YYNGEE. V lost 3 bases and J lost 2; bases outside the gene matches: 10. CDR3 size: 16 residues. CDR3: CASSATGTAVQETQYF. CDR3 DNA sequence: TGTGCCAGCAGCGCCACCGGGACAGCAGTACAAGAGACCCAGTACTTC.

This clone was recorded once. This sequence joins TRBV7-9 and TRBJ2-3; TRBD1 matches 8 bases. This CDR3 contains 16 residues. Looked up from germline, CDR1 is SEHNR and CDR2 is FQNEAQ (reference sequence). Trimming took 5 bases from V and 4 from J; bases not matched to a gene: 11. This chain's CDR3 is CASSTRTGSRPDTQYF. CDR3 sequence (DNA): TGTGCCAGCAGCACCAGGACAGGGAGTCGCCCAGATACGCAGTATTTT.

V and J are TRBV28 and TRBJ2-7, with D possibly being TRBD1 (5 bases). The germline V gene has CDR1 MDHEN and CDR2 SYDVKM. Trimming took 1 base from V and 2 from J, leaving 12 bases between them. This CDR3 is built from 15 residues. The CDR3 region is CASSLSDAGTYEQYF. Written as DNA, the CDR3 is TGTGCCAGCAGTTTATCAGATGCAGGGACCTACGAGCAGTACTTC.

The chain recombines TRBV7-3 with TRBJ1-6; D uncertain. CDR3 length equals 14 residues. Germline values: CDR1 SGHTA, CDR2 FQGTGA. The V and J ends lost 3 bases and 4 bases respectively, with 7 bases between them. This CDR3 is CASSLGSYNSPLHF. The DNA of the CDR3 is TGTGCCAGCAGCTTGGGCAGTTATAATTCACCCCTCCACTTT.